This T cell receptor (beta chain) was obtained from a study of T cells in Graves' hyperthyroidism and ophthalmopathy. For the study at large: Prior to any treatment, at the point of initial diagnosis, peripheral blood was collected.

Deletions cut 3 bases from V and 2 bases from J, with 11 bases between. This CDR3 is 14 amino acids long. CDR1 is KGHSH and CDR2 is LQKENI in the germline V gene. Template material for amplifying TCR beta CDR3 regions consisted of RNA transcripts. With the HTBI primer set, the TCR CDR3 went through a first round of RT-PCR. TCRdb redid the calling of the multiplex PCR reads with MiXCR, one entry per CDR3 protein. The table has hundreds of thousands of distinct CDR3 sequences, just under 20% seen once. Diagnoses were established using clinical symptoms, serum thyroxine and TRAb, thyroid ultrasound and orbital computed tomography. This clonotype was seen only a few times.

The chain has TRBV18 and TRBJ2-7; D remains ambiguous. The sequence was collected from a man aged 35-49 years with Graves' ophthalmopathy. The sequencing sample was made of blood. The CDR3 nucleotides read TGTGCCAGCTCACCTGGGCGAATTCCCTACGAGCAGTACTTC. As protein: CASSPGRIPYEQYF.